Following are 9 T cell receptor beta chains from one sample sequenced in a study of blood T cell repertoires in COVID-19. Some clones are missing from TCRdb's copy, which holds only in-frame ones; the method was immunoSEQ multiplex PCR. The sample holds roughly 97,000 clones; just under 85% are singletons and the top ten take approximately 3.4%. Sequences were obtained from peripheral blood. All receptors derive from a woman of 80 years or more with active or convalescent COVID-19.

The genes are TRBV30 and TRBJ1-2, with D unclear. The CDR3 extends over 11 amino acids. Germline V gives CDR1 GTSNPN, CDR2 SVGIG (reference sequence). With 0 bases removed from V and 6 bases from J, the gap between germline ends came to 5 bases. In DNA form, the CDR3 reads TGTGCCTGGAGTGTCGGGAATGGCTACACCTTC. Its translation: CAWSVGNGYTF. The full variable domain, rest sourced from reference TRBV30 and TRBJ1-2, is SQTIHQWPATLVQPVGSPLSLECTVEGTSNPNLYWYRQAAGRGLQLLFYSVGIGQISSEVPQNLSASRPQDRQFILSSKKLLLSDSGFYLCAWSVGNGYTFGSGTRLTVV.

In this sample, this clone turned up once. This chain joins TRBV11-2 and TRBJ1-5; D perhaps matches TRBD1 (6 bases). The ends were cut back, 4 bases at V and 7 bases at J, with 14 bases in the middle. CDR1 and CDR2 from the germline V gene are SGHAT and FQNNGV. This CDR3 is built from 14 residues. CDR3: CASSWGLVNQPQHF. CDR3 DNA sequence: TGTGCCAGCAGCTGGGGGCTAGTAAACCAGCCCCAGCATTTT.

This clone was counted only a few times. The chain employs TRBV3-1 (or the pseudogene TRBV3-2) and TRBJ1-6, with 9 bases aligning to TRBD1. The germline gives CDR1 LGHDT, CDR2 YNNKEL (reference sequence). The CDR3 sequence is 15 residues long. V gave up 2 bases and J gave up 10 bases; unmatched junction bases: 6. This CDR3 reads CASSQLGQGWSPLHF. Here the CDR3 DNA reads TGTGCCAGCAGCCAATTAGGACAGGGGTGGTCACCCCTCCACTTT.

V is TRBV19 and J is TRBJ2-2; tentative D call: TRBD2 (5 bases). CDR1 and CDR2 (germline): LNHDA, SQIVND (reference sequence). The length of the CDR3 is 14 residues. Trimming took off 6 bases at V and 2 bases at J, with 10 bases between the two ends. CDR3 DNA: TGTGCCAGTAGCAGCGGAGCTAACACCGGGGAGCTGTTTTTT. This gives the protein CASSSGANTGELFF.

The V and J genes are TRBV11-2 and TRBJ1-4; D unclear. Germline CDR1 SGHAT, CDR2 FQNNGV. V was trimmed by 0 bases and J by 4 bases, leaving 6 bases between them. The length of the CDR3 is 14 residues. CDR3 in DNA: TGTGCCAGCAGCTTAGATAGTTTTAATGAAAAACTGTTTTTT. It is translated as CASSLDSFNEKLFF.

The chain is built from TRBV11-2 and TRBJ2-3; D perhaps matches TRBD2 (6 bases). CDR3 length equals 16 residues. Trimming left V 4 bases short and J 0 bases short, with 14 bases between. CDR1 is SGHAT and CDR2 is FQNNGV in the germline V gene. The CDR3 DNA sequence: TGTGCCAGCAGCTCCATGGGGGGAATTAGCACAGATACGCAGTATTTT. It yields the protein CASSSMGGISTDTQYF.

The chain links TRBV4-1 to TRBJ1-2; possibly TRBD1 for D (5 bases). The germline gives CDR1 MGHRA, CDR2 YSYEKL. V was clipped by 4 bases and J by 7 bases, with 19 bases between them. The CDR3 length is 15 residues. CDR3 in amino acids: CASSREGSGFFGYTF. In nucleotides, the CDR3 is TGCGCCAGCAGCCGGGAAGGATCAGGGTTCTTTGGCTACACCTTC.

The CDR3 protein is CAWSVVPGQLNYNSPLHF. CDR3 nucleotide sequence: TGTGCCTGGAGTGTAGTCCCCGGACAGCTTAACTATAATTCACCCCTCCACTTT. The chain uses TRBV30 and TRBJ1-6; possibly TRBD1 for D (6 bases). Germline values: CDR1 GTSNPN, CDR2 SVGIG (reference sequence). The CDR3 contains 18 residues. Trimming shortened V by 0 bases and J by 3 bases, and 18 bases separated the two germline ends.

The V and J genes are TRBV7-8 and TRBJ1-4; D is perhaps TRBD1 (6 bases). The CDR3 has 13 amino acids. V was pared by 5 bases and J by 7 bases, with 11 bases between. Germline lookup yields CDR1 SGHVS and CDR2 FQNEAQ. This chain's CDR3 is CASSRDTGEKLFF. For the CDR3, the DNA is TGTGCCAGCAGCCGGGACACTGGTGAAAAACTGTTTTTT.